What follows are 23 T cell receptor beta chains derived from one specimen sequenced in a study of long-term antiretroviral therapy in people with HIV. This was the immunoSEQ v3.0 assay at survey level. Clones were sequenced by immunoSEQ multiplex PCR, and TCRdb holds only the in-frame ones, with some missing. This sample yields around 25,000 clones, of which over 85% are seen a single time; about 2.4% belongs to the top ten. The material was unsorted PBMCs, obtained roughly 5 years after starting antiretroviral therapy. These receptors all come from a woman aged 50 to 60 with HIV.

V gene TRBV2 combines with J gene TRBJ1-5; possibly TRBD1 for D (5 bases). V lost 0 bases and J lost 7, with 10 bases in between. The germline V gene encodes CDR1 SNHLY and CDR2 FYNNEI. This CDR3 is built from 14 residues. The CDR3 DNA reads as TGTGCCAGCAGTGAAGCATGGGGGGACCAGCCCCAGCATTTT. Protein sequence: CASSEAWGDQPQHF.

This clone showed up just once. The chain uses TRBV6-6 and TRBJ2-2, with D hard to call. The V gene's germline CDR1 is MNHNY and CDR2 SVGAGI (reference sequence). This CDR3 is 15 amino acids long. CDR3 protein: CATSRQVSNTGELFF. The CDR3, as DNA: TGTGCTACTTCCCGCCAAGTCTCGAACACCGGGGAGCTGTTTTTT.

The chain carries TRBV7-8 and TRBJ1-1, with 7 bases lining up with TRBD1. The ends lost 2 bases at V and 6 bases at J; junction bases unmatched: 9. Looked up from germline, CDR1 is SGHVS and CDR2 is FQNEAQ. This CDR3 comprises 15 residues. CDR3 sequence: CASSLPGQTVAEAFF. CDR3 in DNA: TGTGCCAGCAGCTTACCGGGACAGACGGTCGCTGAAGCTTTCTTT.

The chain combines TRBV19 with TRBJ2-4; a weak D match, TRBD2 (5 bases). The V end lost 9 bases, the J end lost 6 bases, and 21 bases lay between the germline ends. The CDR3 covers 15 residues. In germline, CDR1 is LNHDA, CDR2 SQIVND (reference sequence). Written as DNA, the CDR3 is TGTGCCAGCTCCCCGGGCCCCGCGCGGGCAAACATTCAGTACTTC. Encoded protein: CASSPGPARANIQYF.

This rearrangement joins TRBV5-8 to TRBJ1-4, with 8 bases matching TRBD1. The CDR3 covers 15 residues. Germline V gene lookup returns CDR1 SGHTS and CDR2 YDEGEE. Trimming cost V 4 bases and J 8 bases; bases outside gene matches: 10. The CDR3 loop reads CASSQGQGGKEKLFF. As DNA, the CDR3 is TGTGCCAGCAGCCAAGGACAGGGAGGGAAAGAAAAACTGTTTTTT.

The chain combines TRBV11-3 with TRBJ2-7; 7 bases fit TRBD2. CDR1 and CDR2 (germline): SGHNT, YENEEA. The junction had 9 bases not matched to a gene; V was cut back by 5 bases and J by 2 bases. This CDR3 is 15 amino acids long. This chain's CDR3 is CASSPGTIAAYEQYF. The CDR3 nucleotides read TGTGCCAGCAGCCCCGGGACTATCGCCGCCTACGAGCAGTACTTC.

The V gene is TRBV27, the J gene TRBJ2-1; TRBD2 agrees at 7 bases. CDR3 length equals 13 residues. Germline-derived CDR1 and CDR2 are MNHEY and SMNVEV (reference sequence). V was pared by 10 bases and J by 8 bases, with 11 bases of the junction left unmatched. The CDR3, as DNA: TGTGCCACAGCGGGGTCCACCCTCGATGAGCAGTTCTTC. This sequence encodes CATAGSTLDEQFF.

Only one count was recorded for this clone. The chain employs TRBV27 and TRBJ2-1; 9 nucleotides align to TRBD1. The CDR3 consists of 18 residues. The V gene end was trimmed by 1 base and the J gene end by 0 bases; junction bases not matched to a gene: 7. Germline V CDR1 and CDR2: MNHEY, SMNVEV (reference sequence). CDR3 protein: CASSLYGDRETSYNEQFF. The CDR3 nucleotides are TGTGCCAGCAGTTTATATGGGGACAGGGAGACCTCCTACAATGAGCAGTTCTTC.

The V gene is TRBV6-1, the J gene TRBJ2-3, with 9 bases aligning to TRBD2. Germline V gene lookup returns CDR1 MNHNS and CDR2 SASEGT. The CDR3 runs to 14 residues. Trimming took 1 base from V and 6 from J; bases not matched to a gene: 2. CDR3: CASSEGTSEDTQYF. CDR3 bases: TGTGCCAGCAGTGAAGGGACTAGCGAGGATACGCAGTATTTT.

The chain couples TRBV29-1 to TRBJ2-1; D possibly corresponds to TRBD1 (6 bases). The CDR3 is 14 residues long. The germline V and J ends were trimmed by 4 bases and 6 bases, with 16 bases remaining between them. CDR1 and CDR2 from the germline V gene are SQVTM and ANQGSEA. DNA of the CDR3: TGCAGCGTTGTAAGTCAGGGGCCGGGCAATGAGCAGTTCTTC. It is translated as CSVVSQGPGNEQFF.

This clone appeared a single time. V usage is TRBV15 and J usage is TRBJ2-7; perhaps TRBD1 as D (5 bases). Trimming shortened V by 1 base and J by 5 bases, and 15 bases separated the two germline ends. This CDR3 is 15 amino acids long. CDR1 is LNHNV and CDR2 is YYDKDF in the germline V gene (reference sequence). Written as DNA, the CDR3 is TGTGCCACCAGCAGAGCAACCGCGTCCAGGGACGAGCAGTACTTC. Its translation is CATSRATASRDEQYF.

The V call is TRBV11-2, the J call TRBJ1-1, with 8 bases lining up with TRBD1. J gave up 5 bases and V 5 bases, and 7 bases lay outside the gene matches. The CDR3 extends over 14 amino acids. Looked up from germline, CDR1 is SGHAT and CDR2 is FQNNGV. CDR3 bases: TGTGCCAGCAGCGTCGGACAGGGCGGGACTGAAGCTTTCTTT. It specifies CASSVGQGGTEAFF.

On this clone itself: Germline is not matched at one junction end, which may reflect a read error. The V gene is TRBV7-7, the J gene TRBJ2-1; 12 nucleotides align to TRBD2. This CDR3 is built from 15 residues. The germline V gene has CDR1 SSHAT and CDR2 FNYEAQ (reference sequence). As DNA, the CDR3 is TGTGCTAGCAGCAAGACTAGCGGGAGAACGGATGAGCAGTTCTTC. Translation gives CASSKTSGRTDEQFF.

Here the CDR3 reads CASCTGAGSYEQYF. The CDR3 nucleotides read TGTGCCAGCTGCACAGGAGCCGGCTCCTACGAGCAGTACTTC. J is TRBJ2-7 and V is TRBV18, with D possibly TRBD1 on 5 matching bases. CDR3 length equals 14 residues. V lost 7 bases and J 0 bases, leaving 13 bases between the germline ends. Looked up from germline, CDR1 is KGHSH and CDR2 is LQKENI.

A single count supports this clone. The V and J genes are TRBV29-1 and TRBJ2-7; maybe TRBD1 (5 bases). The CDR3 sequence is 12 residues long. V lost 5 bases to trimming and J lost 2 bases, with 10 bases between them. Germline CDR1 reads SQVTM; CDR2 reads ANQGSEA. CDR3 sequence (DNA): TGCAGCGTTTCGGCAGGGCCCTACGAGCAGTACTTC. Translated, it gives CSVSAGPYEQYF.

The chain joins TRBV20-1 to TRBJ2-1; D is uncertain. The V end was cut by 0 bases, the J end by 6 bases, with 3 bases between. The CDR3 is 11 amino acids. Germline V lookup: CDR1 DFQATT, CDR2 SNEGSKA (reference sequence). The CDR3 DNA reads as TGCAGTGCTAGAGATTTCAATGAGCAGTTCTTC. Translation gives CSARDFNEQFF.

This chain uses TRBV7-7 with TRBJ2-7; D perhaps matches TRBD2 (6 bases). V lost 5 bases to trimming and J lost 0 bases, with 11 bases between them. The CDR3 runs to 14 residues. Germline V gene lookup returns CDR1 SSHAT and CDR2 FNYEAQ (reference sequence). The CDR3 nucleotides read TGTGCCAGCAGCCCTTTGACTAGCTCCTACGAGCAGTACTTC. It translates to CASSPLTSSYEQYF.

This clone was recorded once. This rearrangement joins TRBV7-9 to TRBJ2-5; D not certain. V lost 7 bases to trimming and J lost 4 bases, with 16 bases between them. Germline V CDR1 and CDR2: SEHNR, FQNEAQ (reference sequence). There are 14 residues in the CDR3. This CDR3 is CASTRDASRETQYF. Here the CDR3 DNA reads TGTGCCAGCACTCGTGATGCAAGTCGAGAGACCCAGTACTTC.

This clone came up once. The chain recombines TRBV9 with TRBJ2-7, with TRBD1 as a possible D gene (6 bases). The germline V and J ends were trimmed by 3 bases and 6 bases, with 13 bases remaining between them. Germline V lookup: CDR1 SGDLS, CDR2 YYNGEE. This CDR3 contains 13 residues. Written as DNA, the CDR3 is TGTGCCAGCAGCGGAGCCGCCAGGGGCGAGCAGTACTTC. It yields the protein CASSGAARGEQYF.

This rearrangement joins TRBV28 to TRBJ1-2; TRBD1 is a possible D gene (5 bases). The CDR3 is made up of 15 amino acids. Trimming removed 2 bases from V and 8 bases from J, with 18 bases in between. Per the germline V gene, CDR1 is MDHEN and CDR2 is SYDVKM. The CDR3 nucleotides are TGTGCCAGCAGTTTAAGGGGTTGGCAGGGTAACGGCTACACCTTC. As protein: CASSLRGWQGNGYTF.

The V call is TRBV18, the J call TRBJ1-1; D is uncertain. The germline V gene has CDR1 KGHSH and CDR2 LQKENI. Trimming left V 2 bases short and J 4 bases short, with 11 bases between. The CDR3 has 14 amino acids. CDR3 nucleotide sequence: TGTGCCAGCTCACCATTTGTAGGGATCACTGAAGCTTTCTTT. Protein sequence: CASSPFVGITEAFF.

The V call is TRBV7-2, the J call TRBJ2-7; 12 bases fit TRBD2. The V gene's germline CDR1 is SGHTA and CDR2 FQGNSA. V trimming: 3 bases; J trimming: 2 bases; junction bases outside the gene matches: 2. The CDR3 contains 15 residues. CDR3 residues: CASSFLAGGAYEQYF. DNA of the CDR3: TGTGCCAGCAGCTTCCTAGCGGGAGGGGCCTACGAGCAGTACTTC.

The rearrangement joins TRBV6-1 to TRBJ2-2, with TRBD2 identical over 15 bases. CDR3 length: 18 amino acids. CDR1 and CDR2 from the germline V gene are MNHNS and SASEGT. V shed 2 bases and J 3 bases; nucleotides not matched to a gene: 4. The chain's CDR3 is CASSERTSGRVDTGELFF. DNA of the CDR3: TGTGCCAGCAGTGAACGGACTAGCGGGAGGGTCGACACCGGGGAGCTGTTTTTT.